This paragraph covers one T cell receptor beta chain sequence. No antigen is known for it. This sample was included in a study of CXCR3-negative and CXCR3-positive naive CD8 T cells. cDNA libraries for TRB were generated by 5' RACE incorporating UMI labels. From the 5' RACE reads, TCRdb lists one entry per CDR3 protein and no DNA. Recorded for this sample: over 80,000 distinct CDR3 sequences. Study conclusions and caveats: Surface CD5 matched across naive subsets, and TRB CDR3 properties served to infer TCR strength. Naive cells used TRBV-TRBJ genes in much the same way whether CXCR3-negative or CXCR3-positive; memory cells did not.

The CDR3 has 15 amino acids. CDR1 and CDR2 (germline): SGHRS, YFSETQ. This chain uses TRBV5-1 with TRBJ2-7; without DNA, the TCRdb call of TRBD1 cannot be checked. Material for sequencing was naive CXCR3- CD8+ T cells from blood. Subset: CD45RO-CCR7+CD27+CD95- naive CD8+ T cells lacking CXCR3 (TNR3-). The receptor comes from a human donor in good health. Some clones in this sample may be carry-over from other donors' samples. The CDR3 sequence: CASSSLFGGLYEQYF.